These T cell receptor beta chains were read from a single sample in a study of blood T cell repertoires in COVID-19. Sequencing was performed with immunoSEQ multiplex PCR; in TCRdb, only in-frame clones are kept and a portion is missing. This sample carries more than 65,000 clones, 82% of them seen once, and the ten largest clones take 30% to 45%. Source material: peripheral blood. These receptors were obtained from a woman in her seventies with acute or convalescent COVID-19. Both conserved end residues are part of each CDR3. Each record gives: clone size, D gene, V gene, J gene, CDR3 protein, CDR3 DNA. The D gene is left open where the match is weak. Part of the rows lack a size; the others show once, few, many or a class for expanded clones.

.,TRBD1,TRBV19,TRBJ2-7,CASSRTGGSDYEQYF,TGTGCCAGTTCCCGCACAGGGGGCTCGGACTACGAGCAGTACTTC
once,.,TRBV19,TRBJ1-2,CASSSGRDMGGYTF,TGTGCCAGTAGTAGCGGCAGGGACATGGGTGGCTACACCTTC
.,TRBD2,TRBV7-3,TRBJ2-1,CASSLGLASYNEQFF,TGTGCCAGCAGCTTGGGACTAGCGAGTTACAATGAGCAGTTCTTC
.,.,TRBV5-6,TRBJ2-2,CASSFGTLNTGELFF,TGTGCCAGCAGCTTTGGGACACTAAACACCGGGGAGCTGTTTTTT
.,.,TRBV27,TRBJ1-6,CASSSLPADSPLHF,TGTGCCAGCAGTTCCCTCCCTGCAGATTCACCCCTCCACTTT
.,TRBD1,TRBV29-1,TRBJ1-1,CSVVTGGNTEAFF,TGCAGCGTTGTGACAGGGGGGAACACTGAAGCTTTCTTT
.,TRBD2,TRBV5-1,TRBJ2-1,CASSLGLAVELYNEQFF,TGCGCCAGCAGCCTAGGACTAGCTGTAGAACTCTACAATGAGCAGTTCTTC
.,TRBD2,TRBV10-3,TRBJ2-5,CAISEAGGQKETQYF,TGTGCCATCAGTGAGGCGGGAGGGCAGAAAGAGACCCAGTACTTC
.,TRBD1,TRBV19,TRBJ1-5,CASSRDRVVGQPQHF,TGTGCCAGTAGTAGAGACAGGGTCGTAGGTCAGCCCCAGCATTTT
.,TRBD2,TRBV10-3,TRBJ2-3,CAISAHGLAQADTQYF,TGTGCCATCAGTGCCCACGGACTAGCCCAGGCAGATACGCAGTATTTT